The clone carrying this T cell receptor (beta chain) was detected once. The data are from a study of memory CD4+ T cells and cytomegalovirus serostatus. Across the whole study: Donors were healthy Belgian adults, 10 or so CMV seropositive and 20 to 30 seronegative.

The sort gate was single viable CD3+CD4+CD8-CD45RO+ cells for memory CD4+ T cells. After thawing, CD4+ T cells were positively selected. Germline CDR1 reads SEHNR; CDR2 reads FQNEAQ (reference sequence). The V gene end was trimmed by 1 base and the J gene end by 4 bases; junction bases not matched to a gene: 5. The CDR3 is 16 amino acids. Per the study methods: After removing out-of-frame reads, 2 million to 2.5 million distinct TCRbeta sequences remained. Only in-frame clones appear in the TCRdb table, and some are missing; sequencing was by immunoSEQ multiplex PCR. That table is the source of V, J and clone size, and D and trimming were worked out from the DNA. The sample contains tens of thousands of clones, about 78% of which appear only once.

The chain is built from TRBV7-9 and TRBJ2-5; TRBD2 matches at 11 bases. The sequence was collected from an adult in good health and CMV-seropositive. Material: memory CD4+ T cells from blood. CDR3 residues: CASSLDLAGGRETQYF. As DNA, the CDR3 is TGTGCCAGCAGCTTAGACCTAGCGGGAGGCCGAGAGACCCAGTACTTC. Variable domain in full (rest from reference TRBV7-9 and TRBJ2-5): DTGVSQNPRHKITKRGQNVTFRCDPISEHNRLYWYRQTLGQGPEFLTYFQNEAQLEKSRLLSDRFSAERPKGSFSTLEIQRTEQGDSAMYLCASSLDLAGGRETQYFGPGTRLLVL.